This T cell receptor (beta chain) was sequenced during a study of T-cell memory formation after mild COVID-19. Study at large: TCR clusters largely stayed donor specific.

Study-level findings and limits: Clones that shrank (day 15 to 85) were balanced CD4/CD8, whereas later expanders leaned CD4+. Chiefly within CM and EM were the contracting CD4+ clones; CD8+ ones were within EMRA. Certain responding clones were present in pre-infection memory, suggesting participation of cross-reactive memory.

A note on this clonotype: Its target is unknown.

The length of the CDR3 is 13 residues. Germline trimming cut 6 bases from V and 8 bases from J; bases unmatched to any gene: 9. Looked up from germline, CDR1 is DFQATT and CDR2 is SNEGSKA (reference sequence). TCRdb passed the 5' RACE reads through MiXCR, listing each CDR3 protein once. The table records 380,000 or so distinct CDR3 sequences, 13% to 15% of them present only once. Source material: PBMCs or a T cell subset sorted from them (not recorded which). The V call is TRBV20-1, the J call TRBJ2-3; 9 bases line up with TRBD2. The clonotype comes from a man between 18 and 35 years old who had mild COVID-19 (a few samples of this study predate the infection). Cell type and time point are not known. The CDR3 sequence: CSAAPAGGGTQYF. The CDR3 nucleotides are TGCAGTGCCGCCCCAGCGGGGGGAGGTACGCAGTATTTT.